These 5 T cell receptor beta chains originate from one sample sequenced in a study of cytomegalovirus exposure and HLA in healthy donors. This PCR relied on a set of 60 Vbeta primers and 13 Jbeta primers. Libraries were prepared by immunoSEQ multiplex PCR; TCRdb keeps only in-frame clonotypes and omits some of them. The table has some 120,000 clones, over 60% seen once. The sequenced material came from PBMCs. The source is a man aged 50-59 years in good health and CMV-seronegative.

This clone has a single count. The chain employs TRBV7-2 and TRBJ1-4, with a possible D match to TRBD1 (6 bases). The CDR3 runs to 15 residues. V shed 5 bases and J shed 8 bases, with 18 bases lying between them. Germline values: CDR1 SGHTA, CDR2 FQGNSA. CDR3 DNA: TGTGCCAGCAGCGTTGAACAGGGTGTGCGGGAAAAACTGTTTTTT. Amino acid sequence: CASSVEQGVREKLFF. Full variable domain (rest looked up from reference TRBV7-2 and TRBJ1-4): GAGVSQSPSNKVTEKGKDVELRCDPISGHTALYWYRQSLGQGLEFLIYFQGNSAPDKSGLPSDRFSAERTGGSVSTLTIQRTQQEDSAVYLCASSVEQGVREKLFFGSGTQLSVL.

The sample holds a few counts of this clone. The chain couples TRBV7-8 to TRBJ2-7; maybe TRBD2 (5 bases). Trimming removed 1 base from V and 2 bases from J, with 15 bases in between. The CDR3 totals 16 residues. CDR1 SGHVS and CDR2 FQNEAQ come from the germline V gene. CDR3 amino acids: CASSLGETPRAYEQYF. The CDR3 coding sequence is TGTGCCAGCAGCTTAGGGGAGACTCCTCGAGCCTACGAGCAGTACTTC.

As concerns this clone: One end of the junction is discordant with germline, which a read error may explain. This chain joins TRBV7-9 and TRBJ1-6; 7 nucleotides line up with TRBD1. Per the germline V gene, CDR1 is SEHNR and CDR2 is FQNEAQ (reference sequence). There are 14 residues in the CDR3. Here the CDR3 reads CSSSQNRDSAPLHF. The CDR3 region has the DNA TGTTCCAGCAGCCAAAACCGGGACAGTGCACCCCTCCACTTT.

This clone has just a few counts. The CDR3 bases are TGTGCCAGCAGCGGGAGGGGTTCCAACACCGGGGAGCTGTTTTTT. Translating it yields CASSGRGSNTGELFF. This chain links TRBV9 with TRBJ2-2; D may be TRBD2 (6 bases). The germline V gene encodes CDR1 SGDLS and CDR2 YYNGEE. The CDR3 length is 15 residues. Between the trimmed V and J ends, which lost 3 bases and 2 bases, there was a span of 11 bases. Based on the CDR3 plus reference TRBV9 and TRBJ2-2, the full variable domain is DSGVTQTPKHLITATGQRVTLRCSPRSGDLSVYWYQQSLDQGLQFLIQYYNGEERAKGNILERFSAQQFPDLHSELNLSSLELGDSALYFCASSGRGSNTGELFFGEGSRLTVL.

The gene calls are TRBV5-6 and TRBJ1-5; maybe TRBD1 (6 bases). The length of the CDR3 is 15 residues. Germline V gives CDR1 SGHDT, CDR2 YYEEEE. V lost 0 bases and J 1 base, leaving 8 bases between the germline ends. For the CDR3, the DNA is TGTGCCAGCAGCTTGGGGCAGGGGAGCAATCAGCCCCAGCATTTT. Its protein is CASSLGQGSNQPQHF. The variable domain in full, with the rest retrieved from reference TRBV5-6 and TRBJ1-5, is DAGVTQSPTHLIKTRGQQVTLRCSPKSGHDTVSWYQQALGQGPQFIFQYYEEEERQRGNFPDRFSGHQFPNYSSELNVNALLLGDSALYLCASSLGQGSNQPQHFGDGTRLSIL.